One and the same sample provided the 32 T cell receptor beta chains below, sequenced in a study of tumor-infiltrating lymphocytes in localized non-small cell lung cancer. The assay was immunoSEQ multiplex PCR, and TCRdb's table has in-frame clones only and misses some. This sample has over 10,000 clones, with 70% to 75% found just once. The sample taken for sequencing was uninvolved lung tissue not adjacent to the tumor. The receptor source for this set is a human donor with non-small cell lung cancer.

This sequence joins TRBV6-1 and TRBJ2-5; D remains unclear. V gave up 4 bases and J gave up 5 bases, with 8 bases separating them. Germline V gives CDR1 MNHNS, CDR2 SASEGT. The CDR3 is made up of 12 amino acids. DNA of the CDR3: TGTGCCAGCAGTGCCACAGTGGAGACCCAGTACTTC. Its translation: CASSATVETQYF.

This clone turned up a few times. The rearrangement links TRBV5-8 to TRBJ1-5, with a possible D match to TRBD1 (6 bases). V was shortened by 4 bases and J by 2 bases, with 10 bases between the two germline ends. This CDR3 region has 14 residues. Germline values: CDR1 SGHTS, CDR2 YDEGEE. The CDR3 is CASSTGQRNQPQHF. CDR3 coding DNA: TGTGCCAGCAGCACAGGACAGCGCAATCAGCCCCAGCATTTT.

This rearrangement joins TRBV28 to TRBJ1-2; D remains unclear. Trimming shortened V by 5 bases and J by 0 bases, and 13 bases separated the two germline ends. There are 15 residues in the CDR3. Germline loops: CDR1 MDHEN, CDR2 SYDVKM. CDR3 DNA: TGTGCCAGCAGTCACGGGTCAGGCTCTAACTATGGCTACACCTTC. This codes for CASSHGSGSNYGYTF.

In this sample, this clone turned up once. This rearrangement joins TRBV10-3 to TRBJ2-3, with 7 bases lining up with TRBD2. Losses at the gene ends were 11 bases for V and 1 base for J; bases not matched to a gene: 6. This CDR3 is built from 13 residues. Germline V gene data show CDR1 as ENHRY and CDR2 as SYGVKD. CDR3 sequence: CASERGGTDTQYF. CDR3 DNA: TGTGCCTCCGAGCGGGGCGGCACAGATACGCAGTATTTT.

This chain links TRBV5-8 with TRBJ2-2; D gene ambiguous. CDR1 and CDR2 (germline): SGHTS, YDEGEE. V lost 4 bases and J lost 1, with 8 bases in between. This CDR3 is built from 14 residues. CDR3 region: CASSPSWNTGELFF. CDR3 sequence (DNA): TGTGCCAGCAGCCCCAGTTGGAACACCGGGGAGCTGTTTTTT.

The rearrangement joins TRBV27 to TRBJ1-6; D is perhaps TRBD1 (5 bases). V was pared by 3 bases and J by 10 bases, with 13 bases between. From germline, CDR1 is MNHEY and CDR2 SMNVEV (reference sequence). The CDR3 is 14 residues long. The CDR3 nucleotides are TGTGCCAGCAGTTTCGGTCAGGGTCAGTCACCCCTCCACTTT. It is translated as CASSFGQGQSPLHF.

CDR3 residues: CASRPASSYNSPLHF. Written as DNA, the CDR3 is TGCGCCAGCAGGCCCGCGAGCTCCTATAATTCACCCCTCCACTTT. The chain couples TRBV5-1 to TRBJ1-6, with D hard to call. Germline values: CDR1 SGHRS, CDR2 YFSETQ. V was clipped by 5 bases and J by 0 bases, with 9 bases between them. CDR3 length: 15 residues.

The chain combines TRBV5-1 with TRBJ1-4; D ambiguous. The CDR3 totals 14 residues. Germline V gene lookup returns CDR1 SGHRS and CDR2 YFSETQ. Trimming removed 0 bases at V and 8 bases at J, with 11 bases between. In DNA form, the CDR3 reads TGCGCCAGCAGCTTGGGGCGACCGAGGGAAAAACTGTTTTTT. Amino acid sequence: CASSLGRPREKLFF.

The chain uses TRBV15 and TRBJ2-7; TRBD2 matches at 8 bases. Per the germline V gene, CDR1 is LNHNV and CDR2 is YYDKDF (reference sequence). The V gene end was trimmed by 1 base and the J gene end by 6 bases; junction bases not matched to a gene: 8. The CDR3 contains 15 residues. CDR3 DNA: TGTGCCACCAGCAGAGTGGCTAGCGGGCTCGTCGAGCAGTACTTC. It codes for CATSRVASGLVEQYF.

This clone occurred once. The gene calls are TRBV30 and TRBJ1-2; D is ambiguous. This CDR3 spans 13 amino acids. Germline CDR1 is GTSNPN and CDR2 is SVGIG (reference sequence). The V and J ends lost 1 base and 8 bases respectively, with 14 bases between them. The CDR3 protein is CAWSGVKTGGYTF. The CDR3 nucleotides are TGTGCCTGGAGTGGTGTCAAGACGGGAGGCTACACCTTC. Based on the CDR3 plus reference TRBV30 and TRBJ1-2, the full variable domain is SQTIHQWPATLVQPVGSPLSLECTVEGTSNPNLYWYRQAAGRGLQLLFYSVGIGQISSEVPQNLSASRPQDRQFILSSKKLLLSDSGFYLCAWSGVKTGGYTFGSGTRLTVV.

The chain uses TRBV7-2 and TRBJ2-3; TRBD2 agrees at 8 bases. The germline V gene encodes CDR1 SGHTA and CDR2 FQGNSA. The CDR3 is 16 amino acids. V gave up 1 base and J gave up 3 bases; unmatched junction bases: 6. CDR3 loop: CASSLVAGGGTDTQYF. CDR3 nucleotide sequence: TGTGCCAGCAGCTTAGTGGCGGGAGGAGGGACAGATACGCAGTATTTT.

The chain carries TRBV6-5 and TRBJ2-7; D not resolved. This CDR3 comprises 14 residues. Trimming shortened V by 3 bases and J by 6 bases, and 15 bases separated the two germline ends. From germline, CDR1 is MNHEY and CDR2 SVGAGI. The CDR3 sequence: CASSYSTRASEQYF. DNA for the CDR3: TGTGCCAGCAGTTATTCTACCCGAGCTTCCGAGCAGTACTTC.

This chain joins TRBV6-6 and TRBJ1-3; 8 positions match TRBD1. Trimming cost V 7 bases and J 4 bases; bases outside gene matches: 6. Germline-derived CDR1 and CDR2 are MNHNY and SVGAGI (reference sequence). This CDR3 is 14 amino acids long. Here the CDR3 reads CASNIRGLGNTIYF. The CDR3 DNA reads TGTGCCAGCAATATCAGGGGGCTGGGAAACACCATATATTTT.

The V gene is TRBV11-2, the J gene TRBJ2-3; 12 bases line up with TRBD2. The V and J ends lost 1 base and 5 bases, in that order; junction bases with no gene match: 10. CDR1 is SGHAT and CDR2 is FQNNGV in the germline V gene. The CDR3 is 18 amino acids. The CDR3 loop is CASSLGRTSGVEKDTQYF. CDR3 nucleotides: TGTGCCAGCAGCTTAGGTAGGACTAGCGGGGTGGAGAAAGATACGCAGTATTTT.

The rearrangement uses TRBV11-3 and TRBJ1-1; D remains unclear. Trimming took off 5 bases at V and 0 bases at J, with 7 bases between the two ends. The V gene's germline CDR1 is SGHNT and CDR2 YENEEA. The CDR3 has 13 amino acids. The CDR3 DNA sequence: TGTGCCAGCAGCCCTCGTATGAACACTGAAGCTTTCTTT. Translating it yields CASSPRMNTEAFF.

The table lists this clone with a few counts. V gene TRBV7-2 combines with J gene TRBJ2-3; D uncertain. The CDR3 length is 11 residues. V shed 3 bases and J shed 5 bases, with 3 bases lying between them. CDR1 and CDR2 from the germline V gene are SGHTA and FQGNSA. The CDR3 DNA reads TGTGCCAGCAGCTTCATAGATACGCAGTATTTT. It yields the protein CASSFIDTQYF.

This chain connects TRBV11-1 to TRBJ2-2; D not certain. The CDR3 is 13 amino acids. Germline V gene lookup returns CDR1 SGHAT and CDR2 FQDESV (reference sequence). V was shortened by 2 bases and J by 3 bases, with 4 bases between the two germline ends. The CDR3: CASSLLDTGELFF. The CDR3 DNA reads as TGTGCCAGCAGCTTACTAGACACCGGGGAGCTGTTTTTT.

The CDR3 DNA reads TGTGCCAGCAGCTTAGATGTAGATACGCAGTATTTT. It translates to CASSLDVDTQYF. V gene TRBV7-2 combines with J gene TRBJ2-3; D uncertain. Germline CDR1 reads SGHTA; CDR2 reads FQGNSA. Trimming took off 1 base at V and 5 bases at J, with 4 bases between the two ends. CDR3 length equals 12 residues. Full variable domain (outside the CDR3, taken from reference TRBV7-2 and TRBJ2-3): GAGVSQSPSNKVTEKGKDVELRCDPISGHTALYWYRQSLGQGLEFLIYFQGNSAPDKSGLPSDRFSAERTGGSVSTLTIQRTQQEDSAVYLCASSLDVDTQYFGPGTRLTVL.

This clone was found once. The V and J genes are TRBV19 and TRBJ1-2, with D possibly being TRBD1 (5 bases). V shed 5 bases and J shed 4 bases, with 17 bases lying between them. CDR3 size: 15 residues. From germline, CDR1 is LNHDA and CDR2 SQIVND (reference sequence). The DNA for the CDR3 is TGTGCCAGTAGTTTAGGGACGACAGAGAGCTATGGCTACACCTTC. Protein product: CASSLGTTESYGYTF.

V gene TRBV19 combines with J gene TRBJ2-1; 9 bases map to TRBD2. The CDR3 runs to 16 residues. Germline-derived CDR1 and CDR2 are LNHDA and SQIVND (reference sequence). V lost 5 bases to trimming and J lost 1 base; unmatched junction nucleotides: 6. CDR3 sequence: CASSFVSGGSYNEQFF. The CDR3 DNA sequence: TGTGCCAGTAGTTTTGTTAGCGGGGGTTCCTACAATGAGCAGTTCTTC. The full variable domain, with the rest looked up from reference TRBV19 and TRBJ2-1, is DGGITQSPKYLFRKEGQNVTLSCEQNLNHDAMYWYRQDPGQGLRLIYYSQIVNDFQKGDIAEGYSVSREKKESFPLTVTSAQKNPTAFYLCASSFVSGGSYNEQFFGPGTRLTVL.

The gene calls are TRBV5-1 and TRBJ2-1, with TRBD1 matching over 10 bases. CDR3 size: 15 residues. Germline values: CDR1 SGHRS, CDR2 YFSETQ. V lost 4 bases to trimming and J lost 5 bases; unmatched junction nucleotides: 6. This chain's CDR3 is CASSGGQGGHNEQFF. Here the CDR3 DNA reads TGCGCCAGCAGCGGAGGACAGGGGGGACACAATGAGCAGTTCTTC.

The genes are TRBV6-6 and TRBJ1-1; tentative D call: TRBD1 (6 bases). Germline CDR1 MNHNY, CDR2 SVGAGI (reference sequence). V was cut by 2 bases and J by 6 bases, with 13 bases left in between. The CDR3 totals 14 residues. CDR3 sequence reads: CASSYGHAGAEAFF. DNA for the CDR3: TGTGCCAGCAGTTACGGCCACGCAGGGGCTGAAGCTTTCTTT.

The genes are TRBV6-1 and TRBJ2-5; tentative D call: TRBD1 (6 bases). V was cut by 8 bases and J by 1 base, with 17 bases left in between. There are 15 residues in the CDR3. Looked up from germline, CDR1 is MNHNS and CDR2 is SASEGT. Written as DNA, the CDR3 is TGTGCCAGCGGGCCCCGGGCCAGGGGCCAAGAGACCCAGTACTTC. Amino acids: CASGPRARGQETQYF.

V gene TRBV27 combines with J gene TRBJ2-5, with a weak D call TRBD1 (5 bases). Germline loops: CDR1 MNHEY, CDR2 SMNVEV (reference sequence). V lost 3 bases and J lost 4, with 12 bases in between. The CDR3 covers 14 residues. The CDR3 bases are TGTGCCAGCAGTTTCGATGGGGCTCTAGAGACCCAGTACTTC. It codes for CASSFDGALETQYF.

This clone was seen just once. The chain combines TRBV11-3 with TRBJ2-1; 13 bases agree with TRBD2. CDR1 and CDR2 (germline): SGHNT, YENEEA. With V trimmed by 5 bases and J by 0 bases, 4 bases remained unmatched. The CDR3 is made up of 17 amino acids. The CDR3 loop reads CASSLGLAGASYNEQFF. The CDR3 DNA reads as TGTGCCAGCAGCCTAGGACTAGCGGGAGCCTCCTACAATGAGCAGTTCTTC.

J is TRBJ1-1 and V is TRBV11-2; D uncertain. V lost 4 bases to trimming and J lost 3 bases, with 15 bases between them. Germline CDR1 is SGHAT and CDR2 is FQNNGV. The CDR3 sequence is 15 residues long. CDR3 coding DNA: TGTGCCAGCAGCTCTCGTCGGGTCTATTACACTGAAGCTTTCTTT. It encodes CASSSRRVYYTEAFF.

This clone was seen a few times. This chain uses TRBV19 with TRBJ2-7, with D perhaps matching TRBD1 (5 bases). Trimming took off 5 bases at V and 4 bases at J, with 12 bases between the two ends. This CDR3 is built from 13 residues. Germline CDR1 LNHDA, CDR2 SQIVND (reference sequence). CDR3 in amino acids: CASSATAKYEQYF. The CDR3, as DNA: TGTGCCAGTAGTGCGACAGCAAAGTACGAGCAGTACTTC.

The genes are TRBV27 and TRBJ2-5, with 15 positions matching TRBD2. Germline values: CDR1 MNHEY, CDR2 SMNVEV (reference sequence). The CDR3 extends over 18 amino acids. The V segment lost 2 bases and the J segment 2 bases; nucleotides outside the gene matches: 6. The CDR3 DNA reads TGTGCCAGCAGTTTAGGACTAGCGGGGGGGCCGGGGCAAGAGACCCAGTACTTC. It is translated as CASSLGLAGGPGQETQYF.

CDR3 loop: CASSLTGTSSYEQYF. CDR3 DNA sequence: TGTGCCAGCAGCCTCACCGGGACTAGCTCCTACGAGCAGTACTTC. The chain carries TRBV9 and TRBJ2-7, with TRBD2 matching over 8 bases. V lost 4 bases, J lost 0 bases, and 6 bases stayed unmatched. CDR1 and CDR2 from the germline V gene are SGDLS and YYNGEE. The length of the CDR3 is 15 residues.

The chain recombines TRBV5-1 with TRBJ2-7, with 7 bases aligning to TRBD2. Germline CDR1 reads SGHRS; CDR2 reads YFSETQ. The CDR3 contains 16 residues. With 6 bases clipped from V and 0 bases from J, the junction kept 12 bases outside the gene matches. For the CDR3, the DNA is TGCGCCAGCAAATCAGCGGGACGAATTGACTCCTACGAGCAGTACTTC. Translated, it gives CASKSAGRIDSYEQYF.

This clone has just a few counts. CDR3 sequence (DNA): TGTGCCAGCAGTGACGGGAGGCTACACAATGAGCAGTTCTTC. Its translation is CASSDGRLHNEQFF. The gene calls are TRBV2 and TRBJ2-1, with 7 bases fitting TRBD2. J gave up 5 bases and V 3 bases, and 4 bases lay outside the gene matches. The CDR3 is 14 amino acids. Germline loops: CDR1 SNHLY, CDR2 FYNNEI.

The chain recombines TRBV5-1 with TRBJ1-3; D is unresolved. The germline V gene has CDR1 SGHRS and CDR2 YFSETQ. V dropped 0 bases and J dropped 0 bases, with 13 bases sitting between them. This CDR3 spans 17 amino acids. The CDR3 reads CASSLASNRVSGNTIYF. As DNA, the CDR3 is TGCGCCAGCAGCTTGGCGTCCAATAGAGTCTCTGGAAACACCATATATTTT.